A single sample is the source of the 8 T cell receptor beta chains below, sequenced in a study of cytomegalovirus exposure and HLA in healthy donors. PCR employed 60 Vbeta and 13 Jbeta primers. Measured with immunoSEQ multiplex PCR; TCRdb has only the in-frame clones, and not every one. The top ten hold 2.1% of the sample, which has over 100,000 clones, roughly 80% seen once. The sequencing sample was made of PBMCs. The source is a man aged 25-45 years in good health and CMV-seronegative.

The chain combines TRBV7-6 with TRBJ2-3, with 9 bases fitting TRBD2. The V gene's germline CDR1 is SGHVS and CDR2 FNYEAQ. This CDR3 has 16 residues. V was pared by 1 base and J by 4 bases, with 6 bases of the junction left unmatched. CDR3: CASSLGGGGAPDTQYF. The CDR3 region has the DNA TGTGCCAGCAGCTTAGGCGGCGGGGGGGCCCCAGATACGCAGTATTTT.

This chain connects TRBV6-5 to TRBJ2-2, with TRBD2 identical over 11 bases. The CDR3 contains 15 residues. The V and J ends lost 6 bases and 4 bases, in that order; junction bases with no gene match: 4. Per the germline V gene, CDR1 is MNHEY and CDR2 is SVGAGI. As DNA, the CDR3 is TGTGCCAGCAGAACTAGCGGGGGCCCCACCGGGGAGCTGTTTTTT. It yields the protein CASRTSGGPTGELFF.

V and J are TRBV29-1 and TRBJ1-2; no firm D call. Germline V CDR1 and CDR2: SQVTM, ANQGSEA. V lost 3 bases, J lost 6 bases, and 11 bases lay in between. This CDR3 is 12 amino acids long. CDR3 DNA: TGCAGCGTTGAGGAGGGTTGGGATGGCTACACCTTC. Its protein is CSVEEGWDGYTF.

The sample holds a few counts of this clone. This chain joins TRBV6-1 and TRBJ2-6; no reliable D call. This CDR3 comprises 15 residues. With 1 base removed from V and 0 bases from J, the gap between germline ends came to 4 bases. The germline CDR1 and CDR2 sequences are MNHNS and SASEGT. The CDR3 is CASSEDSSGANVLTF. The CDR3 DNA sequence: TGTGCCAGCAGTGAAGACAGCTCTGGGGCCAACGTCCTGACTTTC.

The rearrangement joins TRBV2 to TRBJ2-7; D possibly corresponds to TRBD2 (6 bases). There are 18 residues in the CDR3. V was pared by 2 bases and J by 2 bases, with 22 bases between. In germline, CDR1 is SNHLY, CDR2 FYNNEI. CDR3 protein: CASSESLPREKITYEQYF. Written as DNA, the CDR3 is TGTGCCAGCAGTGAAAGCCTTCCCCGGGAGAAGATAACCTACGAGCAGTACTTC.

This chain connects TRBV7-2 to TRBJ1-2; D is perhaps TRBD1 (5 bases). Germline assignment: CDR1 SGHTA and CDR2 FQGNSA. Deletions cut 1 base from V and 4 bases from J, with 13 bases between. The CDR3 loop spans 15 amino acids. The CDR3 DNA sequence: TGTGCCAGCAGCTTAGATCTTCGGCAGGGCTATGGCTACACCTTC. It encodes CASSLDLRQGYGYTF.

The chain has TRBV30 and TRBJ1-2; no clear D gene. Trimming took off 4 bases at V and 4 bases at J, with 7 bases between the two ends. CDR1 is GTSNPN and CDR2 is SVGIG in the germline V gene (reference sequence). The CDR3 has 11 residues. In DNA, the CDR3 is TGTGCCTGGAAATCCGGCTATGGCTACACCTTC. It translates to CAWKSGYGYTF.

This clone has just a few counts. The chain employs TRBV11-2 and TRBJ1-3, with TRBD1 identical over 7 bases. J was trimmed by 11 bases and V by 5 bases; bases with no gene match: 15. This CDR3 contains 15 residues. Germline-derived CDR1 and CDR2 are SGHAT and FQNNGV. Written as DNA, the CDR3 is TGTGCCAGCAGCGCCGGGACAGCGAGGTTGGGCTCCATATATTTT. Amino acid sequence: CASSAGTARLGSIYF.